The 5 T cell receptor beta chains in this list originate from one sample, sequenced in a study of blood T cell repertoires in COVID-19. Repertoires were generated with immunoSEQ multiplex PCR, while TCRdb's copy carries only in-frame clones and drops some. The sample contains over 200,000 clones, roughly 90% of which appear only once. The specimen sequenced was peripheral blood. These receptor sequences come from a man in his 60s with COVID-19, enrolled during active disease.

The chain links TRBV28 to TRBJ2-1; TRBD2 aligns across 9 bases. Per germline, CDR1 MDHEN and CDR2 SYDVKM. The CDR3 runs to 16 residues. Trimming removed 5 bases from V and 0 bases from J; junction bases left unmatched: 5. Written as DNA, the CDR3 is TGTGCCAGCAGTGTGATTAGCGGGAGCTCCTACAATGAGCAGTTCTTC. Its translation: CASSVISGSSYNEQFF.

The chain uses TRBV7-9 and TRBJ2-7, with 7 bases aligning to TRBD2. The CDR3 sequence is 12 residues long. Germline values: CDR1 SEHNR, CDR2 FQNEAQ (reference sequence). V trimming: 1 base; J trimming: 9 bases; junction bases outside the gene matches: 3. The CDR3 spells CASSLEGGVQYF. The CDR3, as DNA: TGTGCCAGCAGCTTAGAGGGAGGGGTGCAGTACTTC.

This chain joins TRBV28 and TRBJ2-7; no definite D call. CDR3 length equals 12 residues. Germline assignment: CDR1 MDHEN and CDR2 SYDVKM. Trimming cost V 2 bases and J 6 bases, with 8 bases left between them. CDR3 sequence reads: CASSLGLVEQYF. CDR3 nucleotide sequence: TGTGCCAGCAGTTTAGGGCTCGTCGAGCAGTACTTC.

The rearrangement joins TRBV5-6 to TRBJ1-4, with 7 bases fitting TRBD1. This CDR3 comprises 15 residues. Trimming at V came to 0 bases and at J to 5 bases, leaving 4 bases not matched to a gene. Germline assignment: CDR1 SGHDT and CDR2 YYEEEE. CDR3 amino acids: CASSLGATGNEKLFF. CDR3 nucleotide sequence: TGTGCCAGCAGCTTGGGGGCGACAGGGAATGAAAAACTGTTTTTT.

The V and J genes are TRBV4-2 and TRBJ2-7; 7 nucleotides align to TRBD2. The CDR3 contains 16 residues. With 1 base clipped from V and 0 bases from J, the junction kept 6 bases outside the gene matches. Germline values: CDR1 LGHNA, CDR2 YNFKEQ. The CDR3 bases are TGTGCCAGCAGCCAAGGTCTAGCGGACAACTCCTACGAGCAGTACTTC. Residues: CASSQGLADNSYEQYF.